This T cell receptor (beta chain) was captured by sequencing in a study of control samples from healthy donors and cancer patients. Only in-frame clones appear in the TCRdb table, and some are missing; sequencing was by immunoSEQ multiplex PCR. The sample includes over 100,000 clones, 92% seen only once; the top ten take 4.5% to 7%. V was clipped by 3 bases and J by 6 bases, with 12 bases between them. CDR3 length equals 15 residues. CDR1 and CDR2 (germline): MGHRA, YSYEKL. J is TRBJ1-6 and V is TRBV4-1, with D maybe TRBD1 (6 bases). This TCR was recovered from a man aged 18 to 30 in good health. The sample taken for sequencing was blood. This chain's CDR3 is CASSQSGQLNSPLHF. The CDR3 coding sequence is TGCGCCAGCAGCCAGTCAGGACAGCTTAATTCACCCCTCCACTTT.